These 18 T cell receptor beta chains were sequenced from one sample in a study of blood T cell repertoires in COVID-19 (dated by TCRdb to 2020 to 2022). Library preparation was by the immunoSEQ multiplex PCR assay. The clones in this table, taken by TCRdb from immuneACCESS, are in-frame only. Not every clone is retained; where verified, under half of the shortfall comes from an unresolved V gene, and the cause of the rest is unknown. The sample table holds some 170,000 clones, of which about 88% were seen once. The ten largest clones take up over 0.95% of the sample. Sequences were obtained from PBMCs or T cells enriched from blood (not recorded which). The receptors stem from a human donor with acute COVID-19. The donor label of this sample is uncertain.

This chain joins TRBV5-4 and TRBJ2-5; D ambiguous. The CDR3 has 14 residues. CDR1 and CDR2 (germline): SGHNT, YYREEE (reference sequence). Trimming took 4 bases from V and 2 from J, leaving 12 bases between them. CDR3 sequence: CASSPIDGQETQYF. CDR3 bases: TGTGCCAGCAGCCCCATCGACGGGCAAGAGACCCAGTACTTC.

The chain joins TRBV10-3 to TRBJ1-5; D gene ambiguous. The germline CDR1 and CDR2 sequences are ENHRY and SYGVKD. V gave up 3 bases and J gave up 4 bases, with 7 bases separating them. The CDR3 is 13 residues long. In DNA form, the CDR3 reads TGTGCCATCAGTGATGGCGGGAATCAGCCCCAGCATTTT. Translating gives CAISDGGNQPQHF.

The chain employs TRBV6-5 and TRBJ2-1, with a weak D call TRBD1 (5 bases). Between the trimmed V and J ends, which lost 0 bases and 7 bases, there was a span of 10 bases. In germline, CDR1 is MNHEY, CDR2 SVGAGI. This CDR3 spans 14 amino acids. The chain's CDR3 is CASSYSGKGNEQFF. The CDR3 region has the DNA TGTGCCAGCAGTTACTCCGGCAAGGGGAATGAGCAGTTCTTC.

The chain recombines TRBV19 with TRBJ1-5; maybe TRBD1 (5 bases). Per germline, CDR1 LNHDA and CDR2 SQIVND (reference sequence). Trimming cost V 3 bases and J 9 bases, with 6 bases left between them. This CDR3 region has 11 residues. The CDR3: CASSMQGPQHF. The CDR3, as DNA: TGTGCCAGTAGTATGCAGGGGCCCCAGCATTTT.

V and J are TRBV6-5 and TRBJ1-3; a possible D gene is TRBD1 (6 bases). The CDR3 totals 15 residues. Trimming shortened V by 5 bases and J by 0 bases, and 11 bases separated the two germline ends. The germline V gene encodes CDR1 MNHEY and CDR2 SVGAGI. The CDR3: CASSIDRSSGNTIYF. The CDR3 DNA reads as TGTGCCAGCAGTATCGACAGGAGCTCTGGAAACACCATATATTTT.

V usage is TRBV24-1 and J usage is TRBJ2-1, with TRBD2 matching over 10 bases. This CDR3 is built from 20 residues. J lost 0 bases, V lost 5 bases, and 15 bases had no gene match. Germline V CDR1 and CDR2: KGHDR, SFDVKD. CDR3 residues: CATSGPAGGVLGSSYNEQFF. In DNA, the CDR3 is TGTGCCACCAGTGGCCCAGCGGGGGGGGTTCTGGGTAGCTCCTACAATGAGCAGTTCTTC.

The J gene is TRBJ2-1, the V gene TRBV3-1 (or the pseudogene TRBV3-2); TRBD2 agrees at 8 bases. V gave up 2 bases and J gave up 5 bases; unmatched junction bases: 14. This CDR3 is 18 amino acids long. CDR1 is LGHDT and CDR2 is YNNKEL in the germline V gene (reference sequence). The CDR3 sequence is CASSQQVVAGGLDNEQFF. The CDR3 coding sequence is TGTGCCAGCAGCCAACAGGTAGTGGCGGGGGGCCTAGACAATGAGCAGTTCTTC.

The CDR3 DNA reads as TGTGCCAGTACGGTTCTTGAGGGCGGGGAGCAGTTCTTC. Encoded protein: CASTVLEGGEQFF. The chain joins TRBV19 to TRBJ2-1; a possible D gene is TRBD2 (5 bases). The V and J ends lost 7 bases and 10 bases respectively, with 17 bases between them. Germline CDR1 is LNHDA and CDR2 is SQIVND (reference sequence). The CDR3 length is 13 residues.

This clone occurred a few times. The chain has TRBV7-8 and TRBJ1-3, with TRBD1 matching 7 bases. This CDR3 region has 16 residues. Germline CDR1 and CDR2: SGHVS and FQNEAQ. V dropped 6 bases and J dropped 3; count of bases not matched to a gene: 11. The CDR3 reads CASSPNRQGGGNTIYF. Written as DNA, the CDR3 is TGTGCCAGCAGTCCCAACAGACAGGGTGGTGGAAACACCATATATTTT. The variable domain in full, completed from reference TRBV7-8 and TRBJ1-3, reads GAGVSQSPRYKVAKRGQDVALRCDPISGHVSLFWYQQALGQGPEFLTYFQNEAQLDKSGLPSDRFFAERPEGSVSTLKIQRTQQEDSAVYLCASSPNRQGGGNTIYFGEGSWLTVV.

The chain recombines TRBV9 with TRBJ2-7; 12 bases agree with TRBD2. This CDR3 has 18 amino acids. CDR1 and CDR2 (germline): SGDLS, YYNGEE. With V trimmed by 0 bases and J by 6 bases, 13 bases remained unmatched. Here the CDR3 reads CASSVGTSGVPSDSEQYF. CDR3 bases: TGTGCCAGCAGCGTAGGGACTAGCGGGGTCCCGTCCGACTCCGAGCAGTACTTC.

The V call is TRBV6-5, the J call TRBJ2-5, with 8 bases aligning to TRBD2. From germline, CDR1 is MNHEY and CDR2 SVGAGI. J gave up 2 bases and V 2 bases, and 7 bases lay outside the gene matches. The CDR3 spans 16 residues. CDR3 in DNA: TGTGCCAGCAGTTACGGGCCGGGGGGGCGGCAAGAGACCCAGTACTTC. Translation gives CASSYGPGGRQETQYF.

The V call is TRBV12-5, the J call TRBJ1-1; tentatively, D is TRBD1 (5 bases). This CDR3 is 13 amino acids long. CDR1 and CDR2 (germline): LGHNT, FRNRAP. V was clipped by 8 bases and J by 3 bases, with 13 bases between them. The CDR3 region has the DNA TGTGCTAGTCGGCCGCAGGGTGACACTGAAGCTTTCTTT. It yields the protein CASRPQGDTEAFF.

The chain employs TRBV5-1 and TRBJ2-7; tentative D call: TRBD1 (7 bases). Germline V CDR1 and CDR2: SGHRS, YFSETQ. Trimming took off 0 bases at V and 0 bases at J, with 10 bases between the two ends. The CDR3 has 15 amino acids. In DNA, the CDR3 is TGCGCCAGCAGCTTGGTGCGGGACAGCTCCTACGAGCAGTACTTC. It specifies CASSLVRDSSYEQYF.

The gene calls are TRBV29-1 and TRBJ1-1; D is ambiguous. Germline values: CDR1 SQVTM, CDR2 ANQGSEA. The CDR3 spans 11 residues. Trimming took off 3 bases at V and 2 bases at J, with 4 bases between the two ends. The CDR3 sequence: CSVDQNTEAFF. The CDR3 nucleotides read TGCAGCGTTGACCAAAACACTGAAGCTTTCTTT.

The chain combines TRBV6-5 with TRBJ2-5; D gene unclear. There are 13 residues in the CDR3. Between the trimmed V and J ends, which lost 2 bases and 3 bases, there was a span of 7 bases. Germline V gives CDR1 MNHEY, CDR2 SVGAGI. Here the CDR3 reads CASSYLGEETQYF. CDR3 in DNA: TGTGCCAGCAGTTACCTAGGAGAAGAGACCCAGTACTTC.

The CDR3 here is CASSKAGRGQETQYF. CDR3 coding DNA: TGTGCCAGCAGCAAAGCTGGCAGGGGCCAAGAGACCCAGTACTTC. V and J are TRBV21-1 and TRBJ2-5; the table's D call of TRBD1 was not tested on the DNA. TRBV21-1 is given as a pseudogene. The CDR3 extends over 15 amino acids.

V gene TRBV6-2 or TRBV6-3 combines with J gene TRBJ2-3; maybe TRBD1 (5 bases). There are 14 residues in the CDR3. Germline V gives CDR1 MNHEY, CDR2 SVGEGT. Trimming stripped 0 bases from V and 14 bases from J, with 18 bases between. DNA of the CDR3: TGTGCCAGCAGTTACTCGGCGGTCCGACAGAGGCGGTATTTT. As protein: CASSYSAVRQRRYF.

The rearrangement uses TRBV5-6 and TRBJ1-2; 10 bases agree with TRBD1. Germline V gene sequence: CDR1 SGHDT, CDR2 YYEEEE. The CDR3 has 16 residues. V trimming: 2 bases; J trimming: 6 bases; junction bases outside the gene matches: 10. CDR3 residues: CASSLGTGELIHGYTF. The CDR3 DNA reads TGTGCCAGCAGCTTAGGGACAGGGGAACTTATCCATGGCTACACCTTC.